Below are 10 T cell receptor beta chains sequenced from a single sample in a study of T cell responses to AZD1222 COVID-19 vaccine (dated by TCRdb to about 2021). The meaning of the sample's time point label: baseline before first vaccination. The library was built by means of the immunoSEQ multiplex PCR assay. The table comes from immuneACCESS by way of TCRdb, which keeps in-frame sequences with V and J called. Part of the clones is missing from these tables; in studies checked, under half for an unresolved V gene and the rest for unknown reasons. In all, the sample holds 150,000 to 200,000 clones, and around 93% of those were seen once. Around 4% of the sample is held by the ten biggest clonotypes. Sequenced here: peripheral blood, sampled on day 0 of AZD1222 vaccination. The source of these receptors is an adult in good health.

The rearrangement uses TRBV30 and TRBJ1-5; D is perhaps TRBD1 (6 bases). V dropped 3 bases and J dropped 4 bases, with 25 bases sitting between them. The CDR3 extends over 18 amino acids. Germline V gene sequence: CDR1 GTSNPN, CDR2 SVGIG (reference sequence). DNA of the CDR3: TGTGCCTGGAGCCCAGGACAGTTCCTCCCCCCGGGGAATCAGCCCCAGCATTTT. This translates into CAWSPGQFLPPGNQPQHF.

The chain has TRBV7-2 and TRBJ1-5, with D possibly TRBD1 on 6 matching bases. The V end lost 4 bases, the J end lost 7 bases, and 14 bases lay between the germline ends. The CDR3 runs 14 residues. Germline values: CDR1 SGHTA, CDR2 FQGNSA. CDR3 region: CASSWEQGGQPQHF. The DNA for the CDR3 is TGTGCCAGCAGCTGGGAACAGGGCGGCCAGCCCCAGCATTTT.

The chain is built from TRBV2 and TRBJ1-5, with 7 bases matching TRBD1. The V gene end was trimmed by 1 base and the J gene end by 4 bases; junction bases not matched to a gene: 4. The CDR3 has 15 residues. Germline V CDR1 and CDR2: SNHLY, FYNNEI. In nucleotides, the CDR3 is TGTGCCAGCAGTGAAGAACAGGGGAGGAATCAGCCCCAGCATTTT. It is translated as CASSEEQGRNQPQHF.

This chain joins TRBV5-1 and TRBJ2-2, with no clear D. V lost 4 bases, J lost 3 bases, and 13 bases lay in between. The CDR3 runs to 15 residues. Looked up from germline, CDR1 is SGHRS and CDR2 is YFSETQ. CDR3 nucleotide sequence: TGCGCCAGCAGCCCCCTGGGCGGAGACACCGGGGAGCTGTTTTTT. This encodes CASSPLGGDTGELFF.

The CDR3 coding sequence is TGTGCCAGCAGCCCTCGGACTAGCGGGAGCTGGGGCAATGAGCAGTTCTTC. Translation: CASSPRTSGSWGNEQFF. The chain employs TRBV28 and TRBJ2-1, with 13 bases aligning to TRBD2. The germline CDR1 and CDR2 sequences are MDHEN and SYDVKM. With V trimmed by 6 bases and J by 6 bases, 11 bases remained unmatched. The CDR3 totals 17 residues.

The chain carries TRBV5-5 and TRBJ2-3, with a tentative D call TRBD2 (6 bases). Germline V gene data show CDR1 as SGHKS and CDR2 as YYEKEE (reference sequence). The CDR3 is made up of 14 amino acids. Between the trimmed V and J ends, which lost 3 bases and 2 bases, there was a span of 10 bases. CDR3 amino acids: CASSSGLYTDTQYF. The CDR3 DNA reads TGTGCCAGCAGCTCGGGACTTTACACAGATACGCAGTATTTT.

The chain carries TRBV6-5 and TRBJ2-1; no reliable D call. This CDR3 has 14 residues. Trimming shortened V by 5 bases and J by 5 bases, and 13 bases separated the two germline ends. Germline values: CDR1 MNHEY, CDR2 SVGAGI. The CDR3 nucleotides are TGTGCCAGCAGTCTATCCCCCGCTAACAATGAGCAGTTCTTC. It encodes CASSLSPANNEQFF.

This chain links TRBV11-2 with TRBJ2-7, with D unresolved. CDR3 length: 16 residues. Germline CDR1 and CDR2: SGHAT and FQNNGV. The V end was cut by 1 base, the J end by 10 bases, with 23 bases between. CDR3 sequence (DNA): TGTGCCAGCAGCTTAGCCCCCCTAGAAGACCTCCGAGGACAGTACTTC. It yields the protein CASSLAPLEDLRGQYF.

V gene TRBV28 combines with J gene TRBJ1-1; 12 bases match TRBD1. The junction had 16 bases not matched to a gene; V was cut back by 7 bases and J by 4 bases. The CDR3 runs 18 residues. Germline V CDR1 and CDR2: MDHEN, SYDVKM. In DNA, the CDR3 is TGTGCCAGCACCACTTCTCCGGGACAGGGGGCAGATCGCACTGAAGCTTTCTTT. Its protein product is CASTTSPGQGADRTEAFF.

The gene calls are TRBV7-9 and TRBJ1-2, with D tentatively TRBD1 (6 bases). Trimming shortened V by 2 bases and J by 8 bases, and 15 bases separated the two germline ends. This CDR3 comprises 14 residues. CDR1 and CDR2 from the germline V gene are SEHNR and FQNEAQ (reference sequence). CDR3 DNA sequence: TGTGCCAGCAGCTTAAATCTAGGGGGTGGAGGCTACACCTTC. Translating gives CASSLNLGGGGYTF.